Sequencing of this T cell receptor beta chain was carried out in a study of T cells in Graves' hyperthyroidism and ophthalmopathy (dated by TCRdb to the late 2010s). A note on the overall study: Peripheral blood samples were taken at the time of initial diagnosis, prior to any treatment. For training and testing, the 95 to 100 patients in the discovery cohort were randomly divided in a 7:3 ratio. To identify TCR V-J signatures that set the groups apart, the researchers used a discovery cohort of about a hundred patients, made up of 40 to 45 with Graves' ophthalmopathy and approximately 57 with stable Graves' hyperthyroidism. After blood sampling, hyperthyroidism patients were treated with methimazole at a starting dose of 30 mg daily, and ophthalmopathy patients were treated with high-dose intravenous methylprednisolone. An independent validation cohort of around 19 hyperthyroidism patients and over 15 patients who later progressed to ophthalmopathy tested prospective prediction of ophthalmopathy. In addition, the study compared T-cell repertoires in thyroid tissue and in blood from about six Graves' hyperthyroidism patients. The paper reports TCR Vbeta CDR3 sequencing of over 120 peripheral blood samples: over 40 ophthalmopathy, some 80 hyperthyroidism and around 17 progressor patients. Paper-wide results and their limitations: No statistical method was used to fix the sample size in advance, and group allocation was not hidden from the investigators. Most expanded thyroid clonotypes (frequency above 0.001) were also found in blood, which suggests that blood repertoires may mirror thyroid immune responses. Ophthalmopathy was separated from stable hyperthyroidism by a 13 V-J signature model, with approximately 90% sensitivity and about 81% specificity obtained in cross-validation and 80%/75% obtained in testing. In validation, progression to ophthalmopathy was predicted by the model with 55% to 71% sensitivity and roughly 76% specificity, a median of about 6.4 months before onset.

V and J lose 2 bases and 1 base, and a span of 9 bases separates them. The CDR3 has 16 amino acids, counting the end cysteine and phenylalanine. Only the CDR3 region is kept as DNA, spanning 48 bases read in frame from base 1. CDR1 and CDR2 are drawn from the germline V gene: SNHLY, FYNNEI. Ophthalmopathy patients had moderately to severely active disease, Clinical Activity Score of at least 3, NOSPECS grade of at least 4, and duration under 3 months. Exclusion was applied to patients with uncontrolled infections, other autoimmune diseases, pregnancy or lactation. Diagnoses were established on the basis of clinical symptoms, serum thyroxine and TRAb, thyroid ultrasound, and orbital computed tomography. PBMCs were separated from 10 ml of fresh peripheral blood using Ficoll-Paque density gradient centrifugation. Total RNA was extracted using Trizol reagent, and RNA quality was assessed on an Agilent 2100 Bioanalyzer.

Amplification of TCR beta CDR3 regions was carried out from RNA transcripts. For the first round of RT-PCR on the TCR CDR3, the HTBI primer set was used together with the Qiagen OneStep RT-PCR kit. Libraries were constructed in a second round of multiplex PCR, after which size selection and purification were performed. Libraries were sequenced paired-end with 100 bp reads on an Illumina HiSeq2000. Processing in the source paper ran as follows. SOAPnuke was used to process the raw data, removing reads that contained adapters or uncalled bases, had a mean Phred below 15, or lacked an exact match to the constant primer or identifier. COPE v1.2.5 was used to merge the high-quality paired reads, and each unique nucleotide sequence was defined as a clonotype. Clonotypes were aligned to IMGT TRBV, TRBD and TRBJ reference segments using MiTCR v1.1. The analysis was restricted to V-J combinations with a frequency above 0.0001, which together covered roughly 99% of the repertoires. A TCS score was defined as the ratio between F50 (clonal expansion) and ExV (chaos), using BLOSUM62-based TCRdist between CDR3 peptides within each V-J. Welch's t-statistics and random forest reduced several hundred V-J features to 13, which were used in a naive Bayes classifier (R e1071). In TCRdb, the public reads were trimmed at Q25 with fastp and aligned with MiXCR, with productive beta chains retained. Every entry covers one CDR3 protein and lists the most common genes and DNA from its rows. The authors' filters were not applied to this entry. Recorded for this sample are about 52,000 distinct CDR3 sequences; under 50% of them occurred a single time. The ten top clones hold roughly a tenth of the sample.

This clonotype has just a few counts. It lacks a known antigen. No base qualities exist here, and no much larger clone lies one base off it. The clonotype comes from a woman aged 50 to 60 with Graves' ophthalmopathy. In this chain, TRBV2 is recombined with TRBJ2-6; the D segment cannot be called with confidence. Sequencing was performed on blood. The nucleotides read TGTGCCAGCAGTGAACAGATAGGGTCTGGGGCCAACGTCCTGACTTTC. The resulting protein is CASSEQIGSGANVLTF.